These T cell receptor beta chains were read from a single sample in a study of spatial heterogeneity in lung cancer. In TCRdb, the 5' RACE reads were re-called with MiXCR into one record per CDR3 protein. The sample carries some 100,000 distinct CDR3 sequences, around 12% recorded once. Sample: PBMCs, taken at surgery. The source is a male donor with early-stage non-small cell lung cancer. Both conserved end residues are part of each CDR3. The order of the fields is J gene, V gene, clone size, D gene, CDR3 DNA, CDR3 protein. D genes are given only for firm matches. Clone size is stated in some rows and not others, as once, few, many or a class when expanded.

TRBJ2-2 | TRBV11-3 | - | TRBD2 | TGTGCCAGCCAGACTAGCGGGGGGCTAAACACCGGGGAGCTGTTTTTT | CASQTSGGLNTGELFF
TRBJ2-1 | TRBV2 | - | - | TGTGCCAGTGCTCGAGGCGGCTCCTTCAATGAGCAGTTCTTC | CASARGGSFNEQFF
TRBJ2-4 | TRBV28 | few | TRBD1 | TGTGCCAGCAGTTCAACCTGGACAGGGTCCAAAAACATTCAGTACTTC | CASSSTWTGSKNIQYF
TRBJ2-4 | TRBV7-3 | - | - | TGTGCCAGCAGCCAAGGGCCTAGTCTTGGGATAGCCAAAAACATTCAGTACTTC | CASSQGPSLGIAKNIQYF
TRBJ2-7 | TRBV12-3/TRBV12-4 | many | TRBD2 | TGTGCCAGCGCCTGGGGGGGCTACGAGCAGTACTTC | CASAWGGYEQYF
TRBJ2-2 | TRBV7-2 | - | TRBD1 | TGTGCCAGCAGGGTTGCTGGAGGGACAGGGTTTCCCGGGGAGCTGTTTTTT | CASRVAGGTGFPGELFF
TRBJ1-2 | TRBV12-3/TRBV12-4 | - | - | TGTGCCAGCAGTCCAATCGCTAACTATGGCTACACCTTC | CASSPIANYGYTF
TRBJ2-1 | TRBV3-1 | - | - | TGTGCCAGCAGCCGAGGTGATGAGCAGTTCTTC | CASSRGDEQFF
TRBJ2-3 | TRBV6-5 | - | TRBD1 | TGTGCCAGCAGTTTGGTCTTGGGACAGGGGAATACGCAGTATTTT | CASSLVLGQGNTQYF
TRBJ2-7 | TRBV12-3/TRBV12-4 | few | - | TGTGCCAGCAGTTTTTCTCGACAGTATGAGCAGTACTTC | CASSFSRQYEQYF
TRBJ1-5 | TRBV6-2/TRBV6-3 | - | TRBD1 | TGTGCCAGCGCCGGGACAGGGAACAATCAGCCCCAGCATTTT | CASAGTGNNQPQHF
TRBJ2-3 | TRBV10-3 | - | TRBD1 | TGTGCCAACAGTGAGCTGGGACAGGGGGGCACAGATACGCAGTATTTT | CANSELGQGGTDTQYF
TRBJ2-1 | TRBV5-1 | few | - | TGCGCCAGCAGCTTGAATGTGCCCCTAGGAAATGAGCAGTTCTTC | CASSLNVPLGNEQFF
TRBJ1-1 | TRBV29-1 | few | - | TGCAGCGTTGCCGCCTACACTGAAGCTTTCTTT | CSVAAYTEAFF
TRBJ2-2 | TRBV19 | - | - | TGTGCCAGTAGTACCGGACATGCGAACACCGGGGAGCTGTTTTTT | CASSTGHANTGELFF
TRBJ2-2 | TRBV7-9 | few | TRBD2 | TGTGCCAGCAGTCCAACTAGCGCGGTCGGGGAGCTGTTTTTT | CASSPTSAVGELFF
TRBJ2-3 | TRBV15 | - | TRBD1 | TGTGCCACCAGCGTTTACGGGACAGGGAAGGACGGGACAGATACGCAGTATTTT | CATSVYGTGKDGTDTQYF
TRBJ2-1 | TRBV7-2 | few | - | TGTGCCAGCAGCCCCACCCTCTCCTACAATGAGCAGTTCTTC | CASSPTLSYNEQFF
TRBJ1-3 | TRBV20-1 | - | - | TGCAGTGCTAGAGGTCCTGGAAACACCATATATTTT | CSARGPGNTIYF
TRBJ2-7 | TRBV29-1 | - | TRBD1 | TGCAGCGTAGGGAACCGGGACAGTTTCTACGAGCAGTACTTC | CSVGNRDSFYEQYF
TRBJ2-7 | TRBV24-1 | - | TRBD1 | TGTGCCACCAAAACGGACAGGAAGGACTACGAGCAGTACTTC | CATKTDRKDYEQYF
TRBJ2-5 | TRBV6-5 | few | - | TGTGCCAGCAGCCCAAACCACAGAGAGACCCAGTACTTC | CASSPNHRETQYF
TRBJ2-1 | TRBV24-1 | few | - | TGTGCCACCAGTGACCGCCTACATGAGCAGTTCTTC | CATSDRLHEQFF
TRBJ1-1 | TRBV5-1 | few | - | TGCGCCAGCAGCTTCGTTTCGGGGAACACTGAAGCTTTCTTT | CASSFVSGNTEAFF
TRBJ2-3 | TRBV12-3/TRBV12-4 | few | TRBD2 | TGTGCCAGCAGTTTCCCTAGCGGGGGGGCCGGCACAGATACGCAGTATTTT | CASSFPSGGAGTDTQYF
TRBJ2-2 | TRBV11-3 | - | - | TGTGCCAGCAGCCGAGCCGGGGAGCTGTTTTTT | CASSRAGELFF
TRBJ2-3 | TRBV28 | few | - | TGTGCCAGCAGTTTAAATAAGGTGTATACGCAGTATTTT | CASSLNKVYTQYF
TRBJ2-3 | TRBV27 | - | TRBD2 | TGTGCCAGCAGTTCGGGACTACCGACGCAGTATTTT | CASSSGLPTQYF
TRBJ2-7 | TRBV7-9 | many | - | TGTGCCAGCAGCTTAGGACAAACCGCCAACGAGCAGTACTTC | CASSLGQTANEQYF
TRBJ1-2 | TRBV7-2 | few | - | TGTGCCAGCAGCTTGGATGCCGTAGGACAGATCTGGAATGGCTACACCTTC | CASSLDAVGQIWNGYTF
TRBJ2-7 | TRBV4-3 | few | TRBD2 | TGCGCCAGCAGCCAAGGTGTCCTAGCGGTAAACGAGGAAAGCGAGCAGTACTTC | CASSQGVLAVNEESEQYF
TRBJ1-5 | TRBV5-5 | - | - | TGTGTCAGCAGCTTGATTTCAGCTAATCAGCCCCAGCATTTT | CVSSLISANQPQHF
TRBJ2-2 | TRBV6-5 | - | TRBD1 | TGTGCCAGCAGTCGGGACAGGGCACCCACCGGGGAGCTGTTTTTT | CASSRDRAPTGELFF
TRBJ1-2 | TRBV13 | - | - | TGTGCCAGCAGCTTCCGGGGAGTCAACTATGGCTACACCTTC | CASSFRGVNYGYTF
TRBJ1-2 | TRBV6-5 | many | TRBD1 | TGTGCCAGCAGTTACGGGACAGGGGTCCTTGGCTACACCTTC | CASSYGTGVLGYTF
TRBJ1-5 | TRBV20-1 | few | TRBD1 | TGCAGTGCTAGCCCCGGGACAGGGGGAGATCAGCCCCAGCATTTT | CSASPGTGGDQPQHF
TRBJ2-7 | TRBV18 | few | - | TGTGCCAGCTCACGAGACGACAAGCAGTACTTC | CASSRDDKQYF
TRBJ2-4 | TRBV7-2 | many | - | TGTGCCAGCAGCGTATCCGGGACGGACCAAAACATTCAGTACTTC | CASSVSGTDQNIQYF
TRBJ2-1 | TRBV4-1 | - | TRBD2 | TGCGCCAGCAGCCAGACTAGCGGGGGGTATTACAATGAGCAGTTCTTC | CASSQTSGGYYNEQFF
TRBJ2-1 | TRBV25-1 | few | TRBD2 | TGTGCCAGCAGCGCACTAGCGGGAAACAATGAGCAGTTCTTC | CASSALAGNNEQFF
TRBJ2-3 | TRBV21-1 | - | - | TGTGCCAGCAGCAAAGCAAGGGACAGGGGTACAGATACGCAGTATTTT | CASSKARDRGTDTQYF
TRBJ2-7 | TRBV18 | few | - | TGTGCCAGCTCACCACGGGCTGGGGAGCAGTACTTC | CASSPRAGEQYF
TRBJ2-1 | TRBV7-2 | few | - | TGTGCCAGCAGCTTAAGTTCTGTCTACAATGAGCAGTTCTTC | CASSLSSVYNEQFF
TRBJ1-6 | TRBV10-3 | - | TRBD1 | TGTGCCATCAGTCCCTCGGGACAGATTAATTCACCCCTCCACTTT | CAISPSGQINSPLHF
TRBJ1-1 | TRBV4-3 | many | TRBD1 | TGCGCCAGCAGCCAAGACAGAGGGACAGGTGGCGACACTGAAGCTTTCTTT | CASSQDRGTGGDTEAFF
TRBJ2-6 | TRBV29-1 | - | - | TGCAGCGTTTCGTTCTCTGGGGCCAACGTCCTGACTTTC | CSVSFSGANVLTF
TRBJ2-7 | TRBV19 | - | - | TGTGCCAGTAGTATAGCAGGGACCTACGAGCAGTACTTC | CASSIAGTYEQYF
TRBJ2-3 | TRBV27 | - | TRBD1 | TGTGCCAGCAGCGCGGACAGGGGGACTGGGGATACGCAGTATTTT | CASSADRGTGDTQYF
TRBJ2-1 | TRBV5-1 | few | - | TGCGCCAGCAGCTTGGCCTTCACCTACTCGGAGCAGTTCTTC | CASSLAFTYSEQFF
TRBJ2-3 | TRBV7-6 | - | - | TGTGCCAGCAGCTTATGGCACCGGAGCACAGATACGCAGTATTTT | CASSLWHRSTDTQYF
TRBJ2-3 | TRBV20-1 | many | TRBD2 | TGCAGTGCTGAAGGACTAGCGGATTTCACAGATACGCAGTATTTT | CSAEGLADFTDTQYF
TRBJ2-1 | TRBV18 | few | TRBD2 | TGTGCCAGCTCTCCGACTAGCGGGAGGGCGATGGGTGAGCAGTTCTTC | CASSPTSGRAMGEQFF
TRBJ2-1 | TRBV6-2/TRBV6-3 | many | - | TGTGCCAGCAGACAGGGGGGGTACAATGAGCAGTTCTTC | CASRQGGYNEQFF
TRBJ1-4 | TRBV20-1 | - | - | TGCAGTGCTAGCTCCCACAGGGTAACTAATGAAAAACTGTTTTTT | CSASSHRVTNEKLFF
TRBJ2-2 | TRBV19 | few | TRBD1 | TGTGCCAGTAGCCGGACAGGGGGCGCGAACACCGGGGAGCTGTTTTTT | CASSRTGGANTGELFF